One sample yielded the 6 T cell receptor beta chains listed below, sequenced in a study of blood T cell repertoires in COVID-19. TCRdb's copy holds only in-frame clones and misses some; the assay was immunoSEQ multiplex PCR. Among hundreds of thousands of clones, about 89% were seen once, and the ten largest hold about 6%. Sequencing input: peripheral blood. These receptors were taken from a man aged 60 to 75 who had recovered from COVID-19.

Worth noting for this clone: At the DNA level, this CDR3 is encoded by other sequences in the same sample as well. DNA for the CDR3: TGCAGCGTAAGGGGTCAGTTGAACACTGAAGCTTTCTTT. Its translation: CSVRGQLNTEAFF. The chain is built from TRBV29-1 and TRBJ1-1, with D possibly matching TRBD1 (5 bases). V lost 6 bases, J lost 0 bases, and 11 bases lay in between. Germline V lookup: CDR1 SQVTM, CDR2 ANQGSEA. The CDR3 totals 13 residues. Variable domain in full (rest from reference TRBV29-1 and TRBJ1-1): SAVISQKPSRDICQRGTSLTIQCQVDSQVTMMFWYRQQPGQSLTLIATANQGSEATYESGFVIDKFPISRPNLTFSTLTVSNMSPEDSSIYLCSVRGQLNTEAFFGQGTRLTVV.

This sequence joins TRBV5-4 and TRBJ2-1, with TRBD2 identical over 8 bases. This CDR3 region has 15 residues. Trimming took 0 bases from V and 7 from J; bases not matched to a gene: 6. CDR1 is SGHNT and CDR2 is YYREEE in the germline V gene (reference sequence). The CDR3 loop is CASSLAGGRLNEQFF. CDR3 DNA: TGTGCCAGCAGCTTGGCCGGCGGGAGGTTGAATGAGCAGTTCTTC.

The rearrangement links TRBV30 to TRBJ2-7, with 12 bases identical to TRBD2. V was clipped by 5 bases and J by 4 bases; unmatched bases: 6. The CDR3 is made up of 14 amino acids. Germline CDR1 and CDR2: GTSNPN and SVGIG (reference sequence). Here the CDR3 DNA reads TGTGCCTGGGCTAGCGGGAGGGGGGGATACGAGCAGTACTTC. Its translation: CAWASGRGGYEQYF.

The chain is built from TRBV11-2 and TRBJ2-5; TRBD2 is a possible D gene (6 bases). From germline, CDR1 is SGHAT and CDR2 FQNNGV. This CDR3 comprises 16 residues. V was clipped by 5 bases and J by 5 bases, with 21 bases between them. In nucleotides, the CDR3 is TGTGCCAGCAGCCCCCCCTCCGGGGGAAGGTTTGAGACCCAGTACTTC. It codes for CASSPPSGGRFETQYF.

The chain combines TRBV18 with TRBJ1-5; D is perhaps TRBD1 (6 bases). Trimming took 3 bases from V and 5 from J, leaving 14 bases between them. CDR1 and CDR2 from the germline V gene are KGHSH and LQKENI. This CDR3 comprises 15 residues. Here the CDR3 reads CASSPLDSPYQPQHF. CDR3 DNA: TGTGCCAGCTCACCGCTGGACAGCCCTTATCAGCCCCAGCATTTT.

Only a few counts were recorded for this clone. The chain joins TRBV9 to TRBJ2-2; 9 bases align to TRBD2. CDR1 and CDR2 from the germline V gene are SGDLS and YYNGEE. The junction had 17 bases not matched to a gene; V was cut back by 3 bases and J by 2 bases. This CDR3 has 20 residues. The DNA for the CDR3 is TGTGCCAGCAGCGCCCTTAGTGGTGGTAGCGGGAGAGGTAACACCGGGGAGCTGTTTTTT. This translates into CASSALSGGSGRGNTGELFF.